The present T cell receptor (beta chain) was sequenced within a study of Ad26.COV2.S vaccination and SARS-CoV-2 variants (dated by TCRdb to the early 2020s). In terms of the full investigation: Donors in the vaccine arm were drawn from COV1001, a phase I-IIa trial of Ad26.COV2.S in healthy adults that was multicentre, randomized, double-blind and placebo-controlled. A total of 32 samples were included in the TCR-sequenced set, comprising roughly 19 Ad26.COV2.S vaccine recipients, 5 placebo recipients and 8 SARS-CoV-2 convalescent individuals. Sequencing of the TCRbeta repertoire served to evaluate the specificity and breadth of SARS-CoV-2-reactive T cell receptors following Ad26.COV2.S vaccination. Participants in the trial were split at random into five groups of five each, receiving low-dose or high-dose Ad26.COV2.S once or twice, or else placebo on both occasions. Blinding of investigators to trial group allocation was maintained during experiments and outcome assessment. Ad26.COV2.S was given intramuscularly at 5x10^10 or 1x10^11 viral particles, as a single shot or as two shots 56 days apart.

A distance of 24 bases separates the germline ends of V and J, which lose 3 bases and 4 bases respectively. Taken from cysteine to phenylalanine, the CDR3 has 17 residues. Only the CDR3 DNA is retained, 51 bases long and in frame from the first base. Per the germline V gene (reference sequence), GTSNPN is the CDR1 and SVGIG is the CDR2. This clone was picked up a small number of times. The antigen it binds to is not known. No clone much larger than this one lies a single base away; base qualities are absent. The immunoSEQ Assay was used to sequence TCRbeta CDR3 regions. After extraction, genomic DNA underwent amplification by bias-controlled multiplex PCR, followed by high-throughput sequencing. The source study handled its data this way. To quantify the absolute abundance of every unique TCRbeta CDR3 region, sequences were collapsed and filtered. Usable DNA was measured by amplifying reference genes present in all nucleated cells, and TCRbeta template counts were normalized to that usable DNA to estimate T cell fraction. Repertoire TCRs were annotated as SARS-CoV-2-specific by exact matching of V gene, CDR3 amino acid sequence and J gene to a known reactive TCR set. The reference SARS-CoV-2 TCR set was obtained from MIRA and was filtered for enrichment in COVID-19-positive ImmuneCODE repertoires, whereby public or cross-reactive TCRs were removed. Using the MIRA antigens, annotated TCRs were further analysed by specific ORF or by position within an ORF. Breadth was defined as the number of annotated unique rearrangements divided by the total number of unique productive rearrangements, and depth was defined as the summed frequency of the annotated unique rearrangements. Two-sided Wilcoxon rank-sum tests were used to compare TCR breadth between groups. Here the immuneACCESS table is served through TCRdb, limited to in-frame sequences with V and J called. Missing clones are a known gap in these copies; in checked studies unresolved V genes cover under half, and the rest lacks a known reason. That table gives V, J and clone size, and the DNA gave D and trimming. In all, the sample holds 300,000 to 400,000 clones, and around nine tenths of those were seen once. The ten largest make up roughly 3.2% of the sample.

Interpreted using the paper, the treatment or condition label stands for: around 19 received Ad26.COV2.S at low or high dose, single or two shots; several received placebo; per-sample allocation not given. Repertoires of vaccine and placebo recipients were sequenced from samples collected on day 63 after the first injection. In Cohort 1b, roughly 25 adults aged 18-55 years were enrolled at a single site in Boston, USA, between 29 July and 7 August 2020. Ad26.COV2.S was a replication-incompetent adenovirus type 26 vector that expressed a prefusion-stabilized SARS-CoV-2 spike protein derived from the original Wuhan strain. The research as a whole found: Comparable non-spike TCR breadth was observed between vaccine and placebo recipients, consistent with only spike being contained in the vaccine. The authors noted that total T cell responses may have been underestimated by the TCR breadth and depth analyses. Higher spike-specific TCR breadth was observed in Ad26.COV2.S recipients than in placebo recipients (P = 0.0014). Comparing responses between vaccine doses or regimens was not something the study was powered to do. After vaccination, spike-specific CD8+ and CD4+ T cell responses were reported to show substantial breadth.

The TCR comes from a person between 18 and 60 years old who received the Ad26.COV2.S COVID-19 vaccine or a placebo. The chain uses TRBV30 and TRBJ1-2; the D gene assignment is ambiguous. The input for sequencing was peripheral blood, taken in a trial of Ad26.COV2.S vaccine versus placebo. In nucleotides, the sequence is TGTGCCTGGAGGCTAAGGAGTGGATCGCTGGGTCCCTATGGCTACACCTTC. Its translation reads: CAWRLRSGSLGPYGYTF.